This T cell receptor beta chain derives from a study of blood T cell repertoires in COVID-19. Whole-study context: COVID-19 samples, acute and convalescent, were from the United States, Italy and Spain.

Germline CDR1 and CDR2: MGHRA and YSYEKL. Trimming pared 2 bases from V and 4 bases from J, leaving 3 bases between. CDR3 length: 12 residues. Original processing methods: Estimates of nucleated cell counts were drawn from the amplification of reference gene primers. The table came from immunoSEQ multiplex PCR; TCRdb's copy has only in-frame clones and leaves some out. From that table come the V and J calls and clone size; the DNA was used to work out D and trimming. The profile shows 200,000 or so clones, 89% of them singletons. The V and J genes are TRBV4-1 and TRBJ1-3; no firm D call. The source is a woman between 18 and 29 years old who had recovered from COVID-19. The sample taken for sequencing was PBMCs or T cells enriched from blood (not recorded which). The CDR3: CASSQLGNTIYF. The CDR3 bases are TGCGCCAGCAGCCAACTAGGAAACACCATATATTTT.